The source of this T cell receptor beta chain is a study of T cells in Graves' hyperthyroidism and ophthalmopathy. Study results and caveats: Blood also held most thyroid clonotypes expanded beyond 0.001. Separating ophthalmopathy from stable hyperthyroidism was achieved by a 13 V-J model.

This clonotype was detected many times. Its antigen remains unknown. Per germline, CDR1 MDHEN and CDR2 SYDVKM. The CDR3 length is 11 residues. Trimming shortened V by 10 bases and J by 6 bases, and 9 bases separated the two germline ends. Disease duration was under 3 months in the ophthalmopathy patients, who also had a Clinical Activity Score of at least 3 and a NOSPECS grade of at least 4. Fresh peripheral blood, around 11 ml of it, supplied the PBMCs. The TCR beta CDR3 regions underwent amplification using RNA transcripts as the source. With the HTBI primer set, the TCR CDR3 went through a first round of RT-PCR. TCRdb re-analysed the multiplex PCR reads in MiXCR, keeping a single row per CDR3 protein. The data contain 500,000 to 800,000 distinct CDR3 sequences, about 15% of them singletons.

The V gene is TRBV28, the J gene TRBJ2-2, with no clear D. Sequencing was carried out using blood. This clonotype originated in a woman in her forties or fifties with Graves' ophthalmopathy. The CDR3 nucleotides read TGTGCCATTCGAGACGCCGGGGAGCTGTTTTTT. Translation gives CAIRDAGELFF.